The source of this T cell receptor beta chain is a study of T cell repertoires in cytomegalovirus infection. One entry per CDR3 protein, called by TCRdb with MiXCR from the reads. The table lists about 740,000 distinct CDR3 sequences, less than 40% of them singletons. This clonotype was seen repeatedly, ten times or more. The antigen remains unidentified. Study outcomes and limitations: Accumulated public TCR beta family frequency recognized individuals carrying CMV together with the relevant HLA.

Trimming removed 4 bases at V and 5 bases at J, with 14 bases between. Per germline, CDR1 SGHVS and CDR2 FNYEAQ. This CDR3 spans 14 amino acids. The clonotype originates from a human donor in good health (CMV status not recorded). Some clones in this sample may be carry-over from other donors' samples. The genes are TRBV7-6 and TRBJ2-5; TRBD2 is a possible D gene (6 bases). The sequencing sample was made of PBMCs. The CDR3 nucleotides read TGTGCCAGCAGCTCGCGGGGAGGTGGGGAGACCCAGTACTTC. Protein: CASSSRGGGETQYF.